This TCR beta chain was captured in a study of CD4+ T cells in melanoma. Clones were read by immunoSEQ multiplex PCR, and TCRdb kept only the in-frame ones, dropping some. This table has about 21,000 clones, over 70% appearing once. The CDR3 is made up of 20 amino acids. CDR1 WNHNN and CDR2 SYGVQD come from the germline V gene (reference sequence). V lost 2 bases, J lost 0 bases, and 26 bases lay in between. The sample was cells from a culture (not recorded whether cultured in vitro). The chain carries TRBV10-1 and TRBJ2-7, with TRBD1 as a possible D gene (6 bases). The receptor's source is a human donor with melanoma. The CDR3 here is CASSEQRIGGSEKPSYEQYF. The DNA of the CDR3 is TGCGCCAGCAGTGAGCAACGTATAGGGGGATCCGAAAAACCCTCCTACGAGCAGTACTTC.